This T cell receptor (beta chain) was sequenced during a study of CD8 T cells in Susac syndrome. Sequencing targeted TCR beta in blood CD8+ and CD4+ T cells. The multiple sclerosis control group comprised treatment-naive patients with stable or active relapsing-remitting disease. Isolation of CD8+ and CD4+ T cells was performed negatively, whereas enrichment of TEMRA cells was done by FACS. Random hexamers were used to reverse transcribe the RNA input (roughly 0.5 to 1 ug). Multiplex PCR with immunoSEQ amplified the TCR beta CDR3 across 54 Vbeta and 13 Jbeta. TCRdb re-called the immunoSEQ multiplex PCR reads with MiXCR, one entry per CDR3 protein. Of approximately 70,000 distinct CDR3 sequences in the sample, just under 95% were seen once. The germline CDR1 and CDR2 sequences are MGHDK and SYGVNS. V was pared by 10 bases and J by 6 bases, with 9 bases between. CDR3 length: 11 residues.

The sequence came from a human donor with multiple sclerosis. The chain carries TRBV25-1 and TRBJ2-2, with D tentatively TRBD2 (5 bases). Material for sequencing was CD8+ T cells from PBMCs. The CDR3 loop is CATVRAGELFF. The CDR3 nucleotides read TGTGCCACGGTGAGGGCCGGGGAGCTGTTTTTT.